This T cell receptor beta chain was obtained from a study of T cells in localized non-small cell lung cancer. Whole-study findings and limits: The study found T cell clonality highest in uninvolved adjacent lung, above tumor. For the top 100 tumor clones, a median about 60 also appeared in adjacent lung. Multi-region tumor sequencing was not done, so intratumor heterogeneity could not be excluded.

As to this clone: Its target is unknown.

Produced via immunoSEQ multiplex PCR; TCRdb's table is partial and in-frame only. The table includes around 20,000 clones, roughly nine tenths detected once. The germline V gene encodes CDR1 WSHSY and CDR2 SAAADI. The CDR3 spans 15 residues. The J segment lost 2 bases and the V segment lost 6 bases, leaving 9 bases of the junction unmatched. The chain has TRBV10-2 and TRBJ2-5; 7 positions agree with TRBD1. The sequence was obtained from a woman aged 35 to 75 with stage I lung adenocarcinoma. The sample in question was peripheral blood, obtained before any cancer treatment. The CDR3 protein is CASRDSTGRQETQYF. The CDR3 DNA follows: TGCGCCAGCAGGGATTCGACAGGGAGACAAGAGACCCAGTACTTC.